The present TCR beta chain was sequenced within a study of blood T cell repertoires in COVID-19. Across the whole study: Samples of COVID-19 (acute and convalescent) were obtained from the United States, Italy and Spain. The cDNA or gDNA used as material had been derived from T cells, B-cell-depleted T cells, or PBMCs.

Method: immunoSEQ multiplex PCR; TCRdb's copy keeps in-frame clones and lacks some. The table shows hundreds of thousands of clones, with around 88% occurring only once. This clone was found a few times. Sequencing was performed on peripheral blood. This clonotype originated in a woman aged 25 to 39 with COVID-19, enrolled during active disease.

CDR3 residues: CASSPRTAYEQYF. DNA for the CDR3: TGTGCCAGCAGCCCGAGGACAGCCTACGAGCAGTACTTC. This chain links TRBV13 with TRBJ2-7; the D gene is possibly TRBD1 (6 bases). The CDR3 has 13 amino acids. CDR1 and CDR2 from the germline V gene are PRHDT and FYEKMQ (reference sequence). Trimming stripped 5 bases from V and 2 bases from J, with 10 bases between.